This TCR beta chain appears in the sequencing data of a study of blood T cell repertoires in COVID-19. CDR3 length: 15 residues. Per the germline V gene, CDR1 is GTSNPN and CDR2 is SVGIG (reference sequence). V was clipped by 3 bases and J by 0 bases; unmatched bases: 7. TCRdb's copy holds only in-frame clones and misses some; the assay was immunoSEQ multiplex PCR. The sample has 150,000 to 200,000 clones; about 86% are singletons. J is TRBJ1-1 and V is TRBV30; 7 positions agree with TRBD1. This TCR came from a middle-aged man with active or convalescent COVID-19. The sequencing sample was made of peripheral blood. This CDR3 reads CAWRPRGQLNTEAFF. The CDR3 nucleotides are TGTGCCTGGAGGCCTCGGGGACAGTTGAACACTGAAGCTTTCTTT.